This T cell receptor (beta chain) was captured in a study of shared clonotypes between healthy human individuals. CD45RO negativity and positive selection for CCR7 defined naive CD8 cells, a population that excluded terminally differentiated effector memory CD45RA+ cells. Measured with immunoSEQ multiplex PCR; TCRdb has only the in-frame clones, and not every one. The table includes about 2.2 million clones, 90% to 95% detected once. The CDR3 is 14 amino acids. V lost 3 bases and J lost 2; bases outside the gene matches: 5. CDR1 is SGDLS, CDR2 YYNGEE, per germline. Input material: naive CD8+ T cells from PBMCs. The gene calls are TRBV9 and TRBJ2-7, with 7 nucleotides matching TRBD2. The receptor was isolated from a man aged 18-30 years in good health. Some clones in this sample may be carry-over from other donors' samples. CDR3 in amino acids: CASSGGTNAYEQYF. CDR3 bases: TGTGCCAGCAGCGGCGGGACTAACGCCTACGAGCAGTACTTC.